This T cell receptor beta chain was profiled in a study of CD8 T cells in Susac syndrome. RNA amounts of about 0.45 to 1 ug underwent reverse transcription with random hexamers. Using its own MiXCR run on the immunoSEQ multiplex PCR reads, TCRdb lists one record per CDR3 protein. The table has 300,000 or so distinct CDR3 sequences, about 91% seen once. About this clonotype: An end of the junction does not agree with germline; a read error may underlie this.

Input material: CD4+ T cells from PBMCs. This sequence originates from a human donor with multiple sclerosis.

The CDR3 protein is CASSPLVTGGEADTQYF. The DNA for the CDR3 is TGCGCCAGCAGCCCCTTGGTAACAGGGGGCGAGGCAGATACTCAGTATTTT. V gene TRBV4-3 combines with J gene TRBJ2-3; 9 nucleotides line up with TRBD1. CDR1 and CDR2 (germline): LGHNA, YSLEER. This CDR3 region has 17 residues.